This T cell receptor (beta chain) came from a study of CD8 T cells in ankylosing spondylitis. Points from the study as a whole: A TCR beta motif of fewer than ten highly homologous variants seemed to mark ankylosing spondylitis blood.

TCRdb used MiXCR to reprocess the 5' RACE reads, holding one entry per CDR3 protein. The sample has some 700,000 distinct CDR3 sequences, roughly 19% seen once; the top ten hold under 20%. The V segment lost 3 bases and the J segment 1 base; nucleotides outside the gene matches: 3. Per the germline V gene, CDR1 is ENHRY and CDR2 is SYGVKD. The CDR3 has 15 amino acids. A word on this clonotype: Its specificity is unknown.

This receptor was identified in a male donor with ankylosing spondylitis. The sample consisted of blood, either unsorted or a sorted T cell fraction (not recorded which). The rearrangement joins TRBV10-3 to TRBJ2-1; TRBD2 aligns across 7 bases. CDR3 DNA: TGTGCCATCAGTGATAGCGGGCCATCCTACAATGAGCAGTTCTTC. This translates into CAISDSGPSYNEQFF.